These 8 T cell receptor beta chains originate from one sample sequenced in a study of shared clonotypes between healthy human individuals. The table came from immunoSEQ multiplex PCR; TCRdb's copy has only in-frame clones and leaves some out. In the table there are hundreds of thousands of clones, around two thirds of which are singletons. Material: memory CD4+ T cells sorted from blood. Noted subset: CD45RA-negative fraction. These TCRs come from a woman between 25 and 40 years old in good health.

The chain employs TRBV10-1 and TRBJ1-1, with D perhaps matching TRBD1 (5 bases). V was shortened by 2 bases and J by 7 bases, with 11 bases between the two germline ends. Looked up from germline, CDR1 is WNHNN and CDR2 is SYGVQD (reference sequence). CDR3 length equals 13 residues. The CDR3 is CASSEGRAFEAFF. CDR3 nucleotide sequence: TGCGCCAGCAGTGAGGGCAGGGCATTTGAAGCTTTCTTT.

This clone appeared a few times. The chain carries TRBV2 and TRBJ2-5, with D perhaps assigned TRBD1 or TRBD2 (5 bases each). The germline V gene has CDR1 SNHLY and CDR2 FYNNEI. This CDR3 region has 12 residues. V was trimmed by 3 bases and J by 5 bases, leaving 7 bases between them. The CDR3 reads CASSEGVETQYF. CDR3 in DNA: TGTGCCAGCAGTGAGGGGGTGGAGACCCAGTACTTC.

This sequence joins TRBV6-5 and TRBJ2-5; maybe TRBD1 (6 bases). Germline values: CDR1 MNHEY, CDR2 SVGAGI. Trimming took off 0 bases at V and 4 bases at J, with 12 bases between the two ends. The CDR3 totals 15 residues. The CDR3 DNA follows: TGTGCCAGCAGTTACTCAGGGGGTATCGGAGAGACCCAGTACTTC. Its protein is CASSYSGGIGETQYF.

The CDR3 DNA reads TGTGCCAGCATGAATAGAGGTAACACTGAAGCTTTCTTT. Translation gives CASMNRGNTEAFF. The rearrangement links TRBV21-1 to TRBJ1-1. TRBV21-1 is flagged as a pseudogene. The CDR3 covers 13 residues.

The gene calls are TRBV11-2 and TRBJ2-7; no clear D gene. Germline CDR1 reads SGHAT; CDR2 reads FQNNGV. Trimming stripped 1 base from V and 0 bases from J, with 10 bases between. The CDR3 consists of 15 residues. CDR3 in DNA: TGTGCCAGCAGCTTAGTTCCGGGTAACTCCTACGAGCAGTACTTC. Translated: CASSLVPGNSYEQYF.

The chain couples TRBV29-1 to TRBJ1-2, with a possible D match to TRBD1 (5 bases). This CDR3 spans 13 amino acids. Germline lookup yields CDR1 SQVTM and CDR2 ANQGSEA. V lost 6 bases, J lost 3 bases, and 14 bases lay in between. The CDR3 spells CSVGGGPDYGYTF. Here the CDR3 DNA reads TGCAGCGTCGGGGGGGGTCCGGACTATGGCTACACCTTC. The whole variable domain, filled in from reference TRBV29-1 and TRBJ1-2, reads SAVISQKPSRDICQRGTSLTIQCQVDSQVTMMFWYRQQPGQSLTLIATANQGSEATYESGFVIDKFPISRPNLTFSTLTVSNMSPEDSSIYLCSVGGGPDYGYTFGSGTRLTVV.

This chain links TRBV6-1 with TRBJ2-5; D may be TRBD2 (6 bases). V was shortened by 3 bases and J by 14 bases, with 16 bases between the two germline ends. Germline V gene data show CDR1 as MNHNS and CDR2 as SASEGT. The CDR3 loop spans 12 amino acids. The CDR3 DNA follows: TGTGCCAGCAGTGAGGAACTAGCCACGAACTACTTC. Translating gives CASSEELATNYF.

This clone appeared many times. The chain is built from TRBV27 and TRBJ2-7, with 7 bases that match TRBD2. CDR1 is MNHEY, CDR2 SMNVEV, per germline (reference sequence). This CDR3 region has 14 residues. V shed 7 bases, J shed 4 bases, and the junction held 10 bases outside the gene matches. The CDR3 region has the DNA TGTGCCAGCACCCCGCGGGGGAGGTTGTACGAGCAGTACTTC. It yields the protein CASTPRGRLYEQYF.